This T cell receptor (beta chain) was sequenced in a study of molecular identifiers for immune sequencing clone quantification. The CDR3 sequence is 16 residues long. The germline CDR1 and CDR2 sequences are GTSNPN and SVGIG (reference sequence). Construction of naive CD8 libraries employed roughly 20,000 to 1,100,000 sorted cells together with 10%, 30% or 50% RNA. The authors gated naive CD8 T cells as CD8+CD4-CCR7+CD45RA+ for sorting. This clonotype was seen ten or more times. Its antigen is still unknown. One end of the junction varies from germline; a read error may be responsible. TCRdb fed the PCR reads into MiXCR, producing one record per CDR3 protein. The profile covers roughly 320,000 distinct CDR3 sequences, with 24% appearing a single time and 0.74% taken by the ten largest. Study findings and constraints: Highly expanded clone sizes could be underestimated by identical TCR molecules sharing a barcode. In naive cells, clones above 20 RNA copies held under 1% of molecules, whereas in effector cells they held over 99%.

The clonotype originates from a human donor in good health. Some libraries in this study had Jurkat cell RNA spiked in. The chain couples TRBV30 to TRBJ1-1, with TRBD1 as a possible D gene (5 bases). The sequenced sample consisted of naive CD8+ T cells from blood, with Jurkat cell RNA spiked in. Indicated subset: FACS-sorted CD8+CD4-CCR7+CD45RA+ naive T cells. CDR3 nucleotide sequence: TGTGCCCGGAGTAGTGTCGTCGCAGGGCCGGACACTGAAGCTTTCTTT. This gives the protein CARSSVVAGPDTEAFF.